This paragraph covers one T cell receptor beta chain sequence. This specimen comes from a study of cytomegalovirus exposure and HLA in healthy donors. V dropped 6 bases and J dropped 4; count of bases not matched to a gene: 2. This CDR3 is 13 amino acids long. The germline CDR1 and CDR2 sequences are LNHDA and SQIVND (reference sequence). PCR involved 60 Vbeta and 13 Jbeta primers. Sequenced by immunoSEQ multiplex PCR; TCRdb stores in-frame clones only, minus some. This table holds 130,000 or so clones, approximately 82% found once. Input material: PBMCs. This sequence was found in a woman aged 18-35 years in good health and CMV-seropositive. The V and J genes are TRBV19 and TRBJ2-3; TRBD2 aligns across 9 bases. CDR3 loop: CASRGGGADTQYF. DNA of the CDR3: TGTGCCAGTAGGGGCGGGGGGGCAGATACGCAGTATTTT.